A selection of T cell receptor beta chains follows, all from one sample in a study of graft-versus-host responses after intestinal transplantation. These receptors are not linked to any known antigen. Clones were sequenced by immunoSEQ multiplex PCR, and TCRdb holds only the in-frame ones, with some missing. The sample consists of about 26,000 clones, more than 75% of them appearing once. The source was unstimulated CD4+ T cells sorted from spleen or lymph node cells, collected before intestinal transplant. These receptors originate from a human donor who received an intestinal transplant. Both conserved end residues are part of each CDR3. D genes are given only for firm matches. A row's size may be missing; if present it is once, few, many or a size class.

j_call: TRBJ2-5; v_call: TRBV4-2; clone_size: .; d_call: TRBD2; cdr3_nt: TGTGCCAGCAGCCAACTAGCGGGAGTAGCTAGGGAGACCCAGTACTTC; cdr3_aa: CASSQLAGVARETQYF
j_call: TRBJ1-1; v_call: TRBV5-6; clone_size: .; d_call: .; cdr3_nt: TGTGCCAGCAGCTTGGAAGTCAGAGGGAACACTGAAGCTTTCTTT; cdr3_aa: CASSLEVRGNTEAFF
j_call: TRBJ1-2; v_call: TRBV25-1; clone_size: .; d_call: .; cdr3_nt: TGTGCCAGCAGTGAGAGGGACTATGGCTACACCTTC; cdr3_aa: CASSERDYGYTF
j_call: TRBJ2-3; v_call: TRBV11-3; clone_size: once; d_call: .; cdr3_nt: TGTGCCAGCAGCTCAGGGAGCATGTCGGCAGATACGCAGTATTTT; cdr3_aa: CASSSGSMSADTQYF
j_call: TRBJ2-7; v_call: TRBV5-1; clone_size: .; d_call: .; cdr3_nt: TGCGCCAGCAGCTTGGAAACCCCAGCCTCCTACGAGCAGTACTTC; cdr3_aa: CASSLETPASYEQYF
j_call: TRBJ2-3; v_call: TRBV5-4; clone_size: .; d_call: .; cdr3_nt: TGTGCCAGCGTCGGAGGGCGATCTGATACGCAGTATTTT; cdr3_aa: CASVGGRSDTQYF
j_call: TRBJ2-1; v_call: TRBV7-3; clone_size: .; d_call: TRBD2; cdr3_nt: TGTGCCAGCAGCTTCGCTAGCGGGGGGGCCTACAATGAGCAGTTCTTC; cdr3_aa: CASSFASGGAYNEQFF
j_call: TRBJ2-7; v_call: TRBV7-9; clone_size: few; d_call: TRBD2; cdr3_nt: TGTGCCAGCAGCTTAGATCTAGCGGGAGGACACGAGCAGTACTTC; cdr3_aa: CASSLDLAGGHEQYF
j_call: TRBJ1-6; v_call: TRBV9; clone_size: .; d_call: TRBD1; cdr3_nt: TGTGCCAGCAGCGCCCGGGACAGGGTTGATTCACCCCTCCACTTT; cdr3_aa: CASSARDRVDSPLHF
j_call: TRBJ2-7; v_call: TRBV7-3; clone_size: .; d_call: TRBD1; cdr3_nt: TGTGCCAGCAGCTTTAGTAGGGGCCGGGACAGGGTGTACGAGCAGTACTTC; cdr3_aa: CASSFSRGRDRVYEQYF
j_call: TRBJ2-5; v_call: TRBV18; clone_size: .; d_call: .; cdr3_nt: TGTGCCAGCTCACCAAACCGCGCCTCGGGAGAGACCCAGTACTTC; cdr3_aa: CASSPNRASGETQYF
j_call: TRBJ2-7; v_call: TRBV9; clone_size: .; d_call: TRBD1; cdr3_nt: TGTGCCAGCAGCACGACAGGGACCCCCTACGAGCAGTACTTC; cdr3_aa: CASSTTGTPYEQYF
j_call: TRBJ2-3; v_call: TRBV27; clone_size: .; d_call: .; cdr3_nt: TGTGCCAGCACCCTCTGGGCGGAGAGCACAGATACGCAGTATTTT; cdr3_aa: CASTLWAESTDTQYF
j_call: TRBJ2-3; v_call: TRBV13; clone_size: .; d_call: .; cdr3_nt: TGTGCCAGCAGCTTAGAGGGGTGGGAGTCCGATAAAGATACGCAGTATTTT; cdr3_aa: CASSLEGWESDKDTQYF
j_call: TRBJ2-2; v_call: TRBV13; clone_size: few; d_call: TRBD1; cdr3_nt: TGTGCCAGCAGCTTAAAGGGGGCGGTAGCCGGGGAGCTGTTTTTT; cdr3_aa: CASSLKGAVAGELFF
j_call: TRBJ2-7; v_call: TRBV19; clone_size: few; d_call: TRBD1; cdr3_nt: TGTGCTGGGGTTAACAACGGGACAGGCCCTAGGGAGCAGTACTTC; cdr3_aa: CAGVNNGTGPREQYF
j_call: TRBJ2-7; v_call: TRBV2; clone_size: .; d_call: TRBD1; cdr3_nt: TGTGCCAGCACCCTAGACAGGGAGTACGAGCAGTACTTC; cdr3_aa: CASTLDREYEQYF
j_call: TRBJ2-3; v_call: TRBV6-5; clone_size: .; d_call: .; cdr3_nt: TGTGCCAGCAGCGGCAGCACAGATACGCAGTATTTT; cdr3_aa: CASSGSTDTQYF
j_call: TRBJ2-7; v_call: TRBV6-5; clone_size: .; d_call: .; cdr3_nt: TGTGCCAGCAGTTACTCAACGAGCCCAAAGAACGAGCAGTACTTC; cdr3_aa: CASSYSTSPKNEQYF
j_call: TRBJ1-4; v_call: TRBV25-1; clone_size: .; d_call: TRBD1; cdr3_nt: TGTGCCAGCAGTGATGCCGGGACAGGGATAGAAAAACTGTTTTTT; cdr3_aa: CASSDAGTGIEKLFF
j_call: TRBJ2-3; v_call: TRBV4-1; clone_size: .; d_call: TRBD2; cdr3_nt: TGCGCCAGCAGCCAAGATCAAATACTAGCGGGGGGATTGGATACGCAGTATTTT; cdr3_aa: CASSQDQILAGGLDTQYF
j_call: TRBJ2-7; v_call: TRBV6-5; clone_size: once; d_call: .; cdr3_nt: TGTGCCACGGGTTACGAGCAGTACTTC; cdr3_aa: CATGYEQYF
j_call: TRBJ2-7; v_call: TRBV19; clone_size: .; d_call: .; cdr3_nt: TGTGCCAGTAGTCTATACCGGGACACCTTCTACGAGCAGTACTTC; cdr3_aa: CASSLYRDTFYEQYF
j_call: TRBJ1-2; v_call: TRBV5-1; clone_size: .; d_call: TRBD1; cdr3_nt: TGCGCCAGCAGCTTGGCCGGTCAGGGGGCGCAGAACTATGGCTACACCTTC; cdr3_aa: CASSLAGQGAQNYGYTF
j_call: TRBJ2-1; v_call: TRBV11-3; clone_size: .; d_call: .; cdr3_nt: TGTGCCAGCAGCTTAGGGGGCTCCTACAATGAGCAGTTCTTC; cdr3_aa: CASSLGGSYNEQFF
j_call: TRBJ2-1; v_call: TRBV7-9; clone_size: .; d_call: .; cdr3_nt: TGTGCCAGCAGCCCGGGGACTCCAGGCCCGTTCTTC; cdr3_aa: CASSPGTPGPFF
j_call: TRBJ1-1; v_call: TRBV7-3; clone_size: few; d_call: TRBD1; cdr3_nt: TGTGCCAGCAGCTTAATAGGGACAGGCAACACTGAAGCTTTCTTT; cdr3_aa: CASSLIGTGNTEAFF
j_call: TRBJ1-1; v_call: TRBV5-5; clone_size: .; d_call: TRBD1; cdr3_nt: TGTGCCAGCAGGGGGACAGGGAATACGAACACTGAAGCTTTCTTT; cdr3_aa: CASRGTGNTNTEAFF
j_call: TRBJ2-1; v_call: TRBV6-5; clone_size: .; d_call: .; cdr3_nt: TGTGCCGGCGGGTCGGGTTTCCGAACCTACAATGAGCAGTTCTTC; cdr3_aa: CAGGSGFRTYNEQFF
j_call: TRBJ2-5; v_call: TRBV29-1; clone_size: .; d_call: TRBD2; cdr3_nt: TGCAGCGTTGTAGCGGGGGGCTTGGAGACCCAGTACTTC; cdr3_aa: CSVVAGGLETQYF
j_call: TRBJ1-2; v_call: TRBV25-1; clone_size: .; d_call: .; cdr3_nt: TGTGCCAGCACCCCTTGGGAGTCCCCCTATGGCTACACCTTC; cdr3_aa: CASTPWESPYGYTF
j_call: TRBJ1-5; v_call: TRBV19; clone_size: .; d_call: .; cdr3_nt: TGTGCCAGTAACTTTAATAGCAATCAGCCCCAGCATTTT; cdr3_aa: CASNFNSNQPQHF
j_call: TRBJ2-2; v_call: TRBV10-2; clone_size: .; d_call: .; cdr3_nt: TGCGCCAGCTGGGGGAACACCGGGGAGCTGTTTTTT; cdr3_aa: CASWGNTGELFF
j_call: TRBJ2-3; v_call: TRBV5-5; clone_size: .; d_call: TRBD1; cdr3_nt: TGTGCCAGCAGCTTGGGACAGGGAAACACAGATACGCAGTATTTT; cdr3_aa: CASSLGQGNTDTQYF
j_call: TRBJ2-2; v_call: TRBV4-1; clone_size: .; d_call: .; cdr3_nt: TGCGCCAGCAGCCAAGATATAGGGGGCACCGGGGAGCTGTTTTTT; cdr3_aa: CASSQDIGGTGELFF
j_call: TRBJ2-5; v_call: TRBV18; clone_size: .; d_call: .; cdr3_nt: TGTGCCAGCTCACCACCTACGGGAAGGGGATACCAAGAGACCCAGTACTTC; cdr3_aa: CASSPPTGRGYQETQYF
j_call: TRBJ2-3; v_call: TRBV2; clone_size: .; d_call: TRBD2; cdr3_nt: TGTGCCAGCAGTGATAGGCGGGAGGGACTTACAATCACAGATACGCAGTATTTT; cdr3_aa: CASSDRREGLTITDTQYF
j_call: TRBJ2-2; v_call: TRBV29-1; clone_size: .; d_call: TRBD1; cdr3_nt: TGCAGCGTCGCCGGGACAGGTACCACCGGGGAGCTGTTTTTT; cdr3_aa: CSVAGTGTTGELFF
j_call: TRBJ2-1; v_call: TRBV28; clone_size: .; d_call: TRBD2; cdr3_nt: TGTGCCAGCTTCCTTAGCGGGAGCCCCTACAATGAGCAGTTCTTC; cdr3_aa: CASFLSGSPYNEQFF
j_call: TRBJ1-5; v_call: TRBV5-5; clone_size: .; d_call: .; cdr3_nt: TGTGCCAGCAGCTTGCGGGGTCAGCCCCAGCATTTT; cdr3_aa: CASSLRGQPQHF